Shown below are 10 T cell receptor beta chains from a single sample sequenced in a study of T cell responses to AZD1222 COVID-19 vaccine. Generated by immunoSEQ multiplex PCR, the TCRdb table keeps only in-frame clones and is missing some. The repertoire holds about 39,000 clones, with just over 85% as singletons. The sequencing here drew on peripheral blood, taken 28 days after the second dose of the MenACWY control vaccine. The origin of the receptors is an adult who received the MenACWY meningococcal vaccine as a control.

The chain links TRBV7-9 to TRBJ1-3; no definite D call. Germline loops: CDR1 SEHNR, CDR2 FQNEAQ (reference sequence). The CDR3 is 12 amino acids. DNA for the CDR3: TGTGCGAGCGCCGGGGATGGAAACACCATATATTTT. This encodes CASAGDGNTIYF.

This chain links TRBV7-2 with TRBJ2-1; D unresolved. Trimming cost V 3 bases and J 9 bases, with 6 bases left between them. Looked up from germline, CDR1 is SGHTA and CDR2 is FQGNSA. CDR3 length: 11 amino acids. The CDR3 coding sequence is TGTGCCAGCAGCTTCTCGAGTGAGCAGTTCTTC. This codes for CASSFSSEQFF.

The chain has TRBV11-2 and TRBJ2-7, with 11 nucleotides matching TRBD1. CDR1 is SGHAT and CDR2 is FQNNGV in the germline V gene. J lost 6 bases, V lost 5 bases, and 12 bases had no gene match. The CDR3 runs 16 residues. CDR3 in amino acids: CASSPIKRTGGFEQYF. The CDR3 DNA follows: TGTGCCAGCAGCCCTATTAAGAGGACAGGGGGCTTCGAGCAGTACTTC.

The chain is built from TRBV12-3 or TRBV12-4 and TRBJ1-2; D gene uncertain. Trimming shortened V by 3 bases and J by 2 bases, and 7 bases separated the two germline ends. This CDR3 is 13 amino acids long. CDR3 amino acids: CASSLAQNYGYTF. For the CDR3, the DNA is TGTGCCAGCAGTTTGGCTCAAAACTATGGCTACACCTTC.

CDR3 DNA: TGTGCCAGCAGCTCGGGGCGGGGAGGGGGACATCGGAACACTGAAGCTTTCTTT. Protein product: CASSSGRGGGHRNTEAFF. The V call is TRBV5-6, the J call TRBJ1-1; tentatively, D is TRBD1 (6 bases). CDR1 is SGHDT and CDR2 is YYEEEE in the germline V gene. V was clipped by 3 bases and J by 1 base, with 22 bases between them. There are 18 residues in the CDR3.

The J gene is TRBJ2-1, the V gene TRBV11-2; TRBD1 matches at 9 bases. The J segment lost 5 bases and the V segment lost 4 bases, leaving 9 bases of the junction unmatched. The CDR3 runs to 16 residues. Per germline, CDR1 SGHAT and CDR2 FQNNGV. The chain's CDR3 is CASSSPRDRADNEQFF. The CDR3 bases are TGTGCCAGCAGCTCCCCCCGGGACAGGGCAGACAATGAGCAGTTCTTC.

The sample holds a few counts of this clone. J is TRBJ2-1 and V is TRBV7-6; the D gene is possibly TRBD1 (6 bases). V was cut by 4 bases and J by 1 base, with 14 bases left in between. This CDR3 contains 16 residues. Per the germline V gene, CDR1 is SGHVS and CDR2 is FNYEAQ. This CDR3 reads CASSSLRGRSYNEQFF. The CDR3 DNA is TGTGCCAGCAGCTCCCTCAGGGGCCGGTCCTACAATGAGCAGTTCTTC.

The chain links TRBV6-5 to TRBJ2-7; the D gene is possibly TRBD1 (6 bases). The germline CDR1 and CDR2 sequences are MNHEY and SVGAGI. The CDR3 contains 16 residues. The V end lost 0 bases, the J end lost 7 bases, and 19 bases lay between the germline ends. Here the CDR3 DNA reads TGTGCCAGCAGTTACTCGGGGAGCAGGGGCTTCGGTGAGCAGTACTTC. This translates into CASSYSGSRGFGEQYF.

This clone was recorded only once. Here the CDR3 reads CASSTTGSSTDTQYF. The CDR3 DNA follows: TGCGCCAGCAGCACGACCGGGTCTAGCACAGATACGCAGTATTTT. The rearrangement joins TRBV5-1 to TRBJ2-3; D is unclear. The CDR3 covers 15 residues. The germline V and J ends were trimmed by 4 bases and 0 bases, with 12 bases remaining between them. CDR1 and CDR2 from the germline V gene are SGHRS and YFSETQ.

This clone was seen just once. This chain joins TRBV2 and TRBJ1-2, with D possibly being TRBD1 (6 bases). V lost 6 bases to trimming and J lost 8 bases, with 16 bases between them. In germline, CDR1 is SNHLY, CDR2 FYNNEI. This CDR3 contains 13 residues. The CDR3 is CASRPYGGGGYTF. CDR3 nucleotide sequence: TGTGCCAGCAGGCCTTACGGGGGCGGGGGCTACACCTTC.